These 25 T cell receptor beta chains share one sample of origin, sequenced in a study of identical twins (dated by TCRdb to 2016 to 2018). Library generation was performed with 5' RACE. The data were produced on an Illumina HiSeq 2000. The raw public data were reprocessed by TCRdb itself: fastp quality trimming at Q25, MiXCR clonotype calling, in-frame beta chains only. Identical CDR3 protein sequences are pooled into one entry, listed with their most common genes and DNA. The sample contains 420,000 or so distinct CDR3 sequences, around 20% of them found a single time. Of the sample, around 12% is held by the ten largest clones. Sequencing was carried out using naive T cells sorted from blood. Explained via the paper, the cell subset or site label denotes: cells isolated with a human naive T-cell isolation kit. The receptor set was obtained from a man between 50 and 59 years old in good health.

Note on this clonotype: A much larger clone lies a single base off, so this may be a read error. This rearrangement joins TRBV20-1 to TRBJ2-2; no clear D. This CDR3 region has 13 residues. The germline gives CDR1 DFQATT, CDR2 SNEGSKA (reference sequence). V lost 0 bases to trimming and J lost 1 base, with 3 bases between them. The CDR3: CSAREGNTGELFF. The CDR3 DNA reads TGCAGTGCTAGAGAGGGGAACACCGGGGAGCTGTTTTTT.

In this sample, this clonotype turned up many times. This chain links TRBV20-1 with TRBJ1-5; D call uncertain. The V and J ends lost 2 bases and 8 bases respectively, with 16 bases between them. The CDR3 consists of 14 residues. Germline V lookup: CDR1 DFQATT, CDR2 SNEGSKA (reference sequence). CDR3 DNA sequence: TGCAGTGCTAGAAGTCGAGGGTCGGGAGAGCCCCAGCATTTT. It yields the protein CSARSRGSGEPQHF.

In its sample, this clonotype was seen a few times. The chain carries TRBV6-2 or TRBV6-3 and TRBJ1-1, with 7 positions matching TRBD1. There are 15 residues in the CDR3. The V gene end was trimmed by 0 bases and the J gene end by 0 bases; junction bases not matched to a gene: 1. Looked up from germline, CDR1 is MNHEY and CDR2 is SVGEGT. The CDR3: CASSYSGQLNTEAFF. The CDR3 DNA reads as TGTGCCAGCAGTTACTCGGGACAGCTGAACACTGAAGCTTTCTTT.

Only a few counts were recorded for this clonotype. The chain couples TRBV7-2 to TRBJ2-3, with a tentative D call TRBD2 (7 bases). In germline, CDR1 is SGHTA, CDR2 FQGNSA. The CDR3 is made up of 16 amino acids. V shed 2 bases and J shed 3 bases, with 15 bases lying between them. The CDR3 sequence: CASSLSPGGLTDTQYF. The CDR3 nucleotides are TGTGCCAGCAGCTTATCCCCGGGGGGCCTTACAGATACGCAGTATTTT.

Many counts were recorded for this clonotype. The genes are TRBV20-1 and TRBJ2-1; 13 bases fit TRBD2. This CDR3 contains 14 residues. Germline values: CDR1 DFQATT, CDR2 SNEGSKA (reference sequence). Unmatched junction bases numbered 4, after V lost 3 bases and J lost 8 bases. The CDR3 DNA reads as TGCAGTGCTAGGGGGACTAGCGGGATCTATGAGCAGTTCTTC. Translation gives CSARGTSGIYEQFF.

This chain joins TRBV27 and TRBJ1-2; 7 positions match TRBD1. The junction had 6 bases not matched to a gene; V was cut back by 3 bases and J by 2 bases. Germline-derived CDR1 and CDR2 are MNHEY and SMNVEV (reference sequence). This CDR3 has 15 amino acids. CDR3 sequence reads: CASSFSGTANYGYTF. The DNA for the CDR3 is TGTGCCAGCAGTTTCAGCGGGACAGCAAACTATGGCTACACCTTC.

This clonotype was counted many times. The CDR3 bases are TGCAGTGCTCCCCGATCCGGGACAGGAGCCTATGGCTACACCTTC. It codes for CSAPRSGTGAYGYTF. The chain joins TRBV20-1 to TRBJ1-2; 8 nucleotides align to TRBD1. The ends lost 5 bases at V and 4 bases at J; junction bases unmatched: 12. The V gene's germline CDR1 is DFQATT and CDR2 SNEGSKA (reference sequence). CDR3 length: 15 amino acids.

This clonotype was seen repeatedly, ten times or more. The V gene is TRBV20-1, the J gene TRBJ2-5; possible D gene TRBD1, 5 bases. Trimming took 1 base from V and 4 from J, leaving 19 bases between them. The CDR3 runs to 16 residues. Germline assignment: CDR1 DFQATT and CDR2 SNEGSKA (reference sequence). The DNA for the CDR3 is TGCAGTGCTAGAGCCAGGGCGATGAGAGAACGAGAGACCCAGTACTTC. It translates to CSARARAMRERETQYF.

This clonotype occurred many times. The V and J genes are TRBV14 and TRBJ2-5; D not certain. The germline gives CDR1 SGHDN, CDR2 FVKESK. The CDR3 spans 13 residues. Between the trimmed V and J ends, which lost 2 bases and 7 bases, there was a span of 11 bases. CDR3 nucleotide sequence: TGTGCCAGCAGCCAACGGCTTTTAGGGACCCAGTACTTC. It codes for CASSQRLLGTQYF.

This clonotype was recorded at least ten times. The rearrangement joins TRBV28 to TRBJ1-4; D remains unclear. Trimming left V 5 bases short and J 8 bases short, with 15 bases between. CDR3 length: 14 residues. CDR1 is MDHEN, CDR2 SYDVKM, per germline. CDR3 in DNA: TGTGCCAGCAGTGGAGAAGGGATTCGGGAAAAACTGTTTTTT. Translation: CASSGEGIREKLFF.

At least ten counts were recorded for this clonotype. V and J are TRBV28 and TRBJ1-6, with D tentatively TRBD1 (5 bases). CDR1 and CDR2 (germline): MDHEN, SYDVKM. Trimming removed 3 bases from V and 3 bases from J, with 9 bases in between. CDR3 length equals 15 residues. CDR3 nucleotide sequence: TGTGCCAGCAGTTTCAGGGCAGGCTATAATTCACCCCTCCACTTT. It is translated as CASSFRAGYNSPLHF.

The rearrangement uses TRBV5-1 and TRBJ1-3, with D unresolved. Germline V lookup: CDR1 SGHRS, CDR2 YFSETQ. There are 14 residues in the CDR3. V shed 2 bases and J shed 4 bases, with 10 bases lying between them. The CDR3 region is CASSLSVEGNTIYF. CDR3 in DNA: TGCGCCAGCAGCTTATCCGTGGAAGGAAACACCATATATTTT. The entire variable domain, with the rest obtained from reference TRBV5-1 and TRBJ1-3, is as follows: KAGVTQTPRYLIKTRGQQVTLSCSPISGHRSVSWYQQTPGQGLQFLFEYFSETQRNKGNFPGRFSGRQFSNSRSEMNVSTLELGDSALYLCASSLSVEGNTIYFGEGSWLTVV.

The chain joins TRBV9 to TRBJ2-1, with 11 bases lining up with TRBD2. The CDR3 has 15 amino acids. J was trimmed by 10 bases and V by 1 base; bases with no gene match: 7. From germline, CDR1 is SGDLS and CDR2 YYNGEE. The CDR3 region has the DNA TGTGCCAGCAGCGTAATAGCGGGGGGGCCAGGGGAGCAGTTCTTC. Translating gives CASSVIAGGPGEQFF.

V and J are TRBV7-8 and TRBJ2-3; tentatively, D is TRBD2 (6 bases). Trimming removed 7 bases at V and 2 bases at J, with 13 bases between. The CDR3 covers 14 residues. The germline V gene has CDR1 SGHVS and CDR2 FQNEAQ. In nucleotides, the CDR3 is TGTGCCAGCAACATAGGAGGGACCACAGATACGCAGTATTTT. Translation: CASNIGGTTDTQYF.

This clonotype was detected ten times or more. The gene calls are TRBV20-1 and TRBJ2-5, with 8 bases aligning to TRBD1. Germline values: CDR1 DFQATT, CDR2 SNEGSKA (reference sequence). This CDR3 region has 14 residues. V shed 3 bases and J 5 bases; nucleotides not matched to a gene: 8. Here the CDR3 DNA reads TGCAGTGCTAGTAGGACAGGGTATGCGGAGACCCAGTACTTC. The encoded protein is CSASRTGYAETQYF.

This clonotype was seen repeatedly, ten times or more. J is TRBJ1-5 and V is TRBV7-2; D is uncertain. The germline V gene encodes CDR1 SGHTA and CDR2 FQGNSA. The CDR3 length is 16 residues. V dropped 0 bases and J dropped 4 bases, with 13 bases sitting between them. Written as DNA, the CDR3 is TGTGCCAGCAGCTTAGCGGTAGGGAGAGGGAATCAGCCCCAGCATTTT. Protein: CASSLAVGRGNQPQHF. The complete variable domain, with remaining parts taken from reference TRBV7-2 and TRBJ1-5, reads GAGVSQSPSNKVTEKGKDVELRCDPISGHTALYWYRQSLGQGLEFLIYFQGNSAPDKSGLPSDRFSAERTGGSVSTLTIQRTQQEDSAVYLCASSLAVGRGNQPQHFGDGTRLSIL.

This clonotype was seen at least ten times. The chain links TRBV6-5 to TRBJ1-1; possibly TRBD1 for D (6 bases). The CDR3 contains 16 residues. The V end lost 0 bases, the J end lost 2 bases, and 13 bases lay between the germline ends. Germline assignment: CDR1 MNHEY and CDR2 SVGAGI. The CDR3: CASSYSARGANTEAFF. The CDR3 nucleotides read TGTGCCAGCAGTTACTCGGCCCGGGGGGCAAACACTGAAGCTTTCTTT.

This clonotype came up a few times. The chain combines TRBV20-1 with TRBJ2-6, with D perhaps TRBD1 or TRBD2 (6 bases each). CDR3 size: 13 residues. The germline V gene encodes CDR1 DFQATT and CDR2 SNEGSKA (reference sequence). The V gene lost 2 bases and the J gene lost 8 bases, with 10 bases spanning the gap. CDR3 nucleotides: TGCAGTGCTAGATTAGGGGGGTCCAACGTCCTGACTTTC. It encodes CSARLGGSNVLTF.

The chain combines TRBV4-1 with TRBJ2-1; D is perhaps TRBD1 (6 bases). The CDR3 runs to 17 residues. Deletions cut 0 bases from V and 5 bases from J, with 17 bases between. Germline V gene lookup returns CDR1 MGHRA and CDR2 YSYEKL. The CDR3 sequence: CASSQESNPGANNEQFF. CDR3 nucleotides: TGCGCCAGCAGCCAAGAAAGCAACCCAGGGGCTAACAATGAGCAGTTCTTC.

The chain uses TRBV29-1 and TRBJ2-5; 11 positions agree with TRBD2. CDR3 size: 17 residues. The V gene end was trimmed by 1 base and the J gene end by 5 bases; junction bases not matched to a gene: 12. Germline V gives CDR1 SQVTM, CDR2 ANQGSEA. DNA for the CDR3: TGCAGCGTTGAAGGACTAGCGGGACAACCTAGTTGGGAGACCCAGTACTTC. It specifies CSVEGLAGQPSWETQYF. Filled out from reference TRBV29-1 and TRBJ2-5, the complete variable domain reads SAVISQKPSRDICQRGTSLTIQCQVDSQVTMMFWYRQQPGQSLTLIATANQGSEATYESGFVIDKFPISRPNLTFSTLTVSNMSPEDSSIYLCSVEGLAGQPSWETQYFGPGTRLLVL.

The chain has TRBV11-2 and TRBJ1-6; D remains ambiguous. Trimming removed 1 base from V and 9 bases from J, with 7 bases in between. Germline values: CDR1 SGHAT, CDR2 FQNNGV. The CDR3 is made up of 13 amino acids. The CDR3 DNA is TGTGCCAGCAGCTTAGCGCGATTTTCACCCCTCCACTTT. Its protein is CASSLARFSPLHF.

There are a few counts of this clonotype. The CDR3 sequence is CSARVPFGLAESTDTQYF. DNA for the CDR3: TGCAGTGCTAGAGTCCCCTTCGGGCTAGCGGAAAGCACAGATACGCAGTATTTT. The V call is TRBV20-1, the J call TRBJ2-3; 7 bases are shared with TRBD2. V trimming: 1 base; J trimming: 0 bases; junction bases outside the gene matches: 13. Germline-derived CDR1 and CDR2 are DFQATT and SNEGSKA (reference sequence). The CDR3 is 18 amino acids.

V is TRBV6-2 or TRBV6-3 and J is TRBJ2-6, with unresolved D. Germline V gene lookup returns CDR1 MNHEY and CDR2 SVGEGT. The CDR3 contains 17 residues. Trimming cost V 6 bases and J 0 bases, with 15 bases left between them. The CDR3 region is CASSPGPSLSGANVLTF. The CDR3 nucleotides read TGTGCCAGCAGCCCCGGGCCCTCCCTCTCTGGGGCCAACGTCCTGACTTTC.

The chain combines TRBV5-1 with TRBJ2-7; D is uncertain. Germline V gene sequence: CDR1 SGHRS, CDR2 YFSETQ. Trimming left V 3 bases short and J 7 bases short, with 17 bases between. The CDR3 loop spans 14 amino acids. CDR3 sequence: CASSYDVMMKEQYF. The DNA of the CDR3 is TGCGCCAGCAGCTACGACGTCATGATGAAAGAGCAGTACTTC. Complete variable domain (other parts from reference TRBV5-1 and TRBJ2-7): KAGVTQTPRYLIKTRGQQVTLSCSPISGHRSVSWYQQTPGQGLQFLFEYFSETQRNKGNFPGRFSGRQFSNSRSEMNVSTLELGDSALYLCASSYDVMMKEQYFGPGTRLTVT.

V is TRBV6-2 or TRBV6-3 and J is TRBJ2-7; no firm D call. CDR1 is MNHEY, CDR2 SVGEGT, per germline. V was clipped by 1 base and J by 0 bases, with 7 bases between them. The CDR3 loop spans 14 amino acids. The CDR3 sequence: CASSYLASSYEQYF. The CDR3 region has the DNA TGTGCCAGCAGTTACTTGGCTAGCTCCTACGAGCAGTACTTC.